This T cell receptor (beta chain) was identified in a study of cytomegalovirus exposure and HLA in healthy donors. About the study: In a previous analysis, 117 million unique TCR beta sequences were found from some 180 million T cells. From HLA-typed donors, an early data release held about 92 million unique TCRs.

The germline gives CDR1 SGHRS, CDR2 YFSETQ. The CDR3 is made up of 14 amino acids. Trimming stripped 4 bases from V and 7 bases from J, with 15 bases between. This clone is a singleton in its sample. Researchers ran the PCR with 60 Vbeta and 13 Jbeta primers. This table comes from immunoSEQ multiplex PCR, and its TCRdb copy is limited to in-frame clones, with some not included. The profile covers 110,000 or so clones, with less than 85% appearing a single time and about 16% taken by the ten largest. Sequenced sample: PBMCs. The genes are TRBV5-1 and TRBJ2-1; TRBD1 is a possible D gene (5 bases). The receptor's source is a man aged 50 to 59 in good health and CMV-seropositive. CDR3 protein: CASSLPEGANEQFF. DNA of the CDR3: TGCGCCAGCAGCCTTCCTGAAGGGGCGAATGAGCAGTTCTTC.